Presented here are 24 T cell receptor beta chains from one specimen sequenced in a study of T cells in tuberculosis. Profiling relied on immunoSEQ multiplex PCR, and the TCRdb table lists in-frame clones only, not all of them. This sample carries approximately 35,000 clones, about 92% of them seen once, and the ten largest clones take about 7.7%. Time point: new active TB diagnosis, blood taken before or within 7 days of starting treatment. The sample here was PBMCs, taken at tuberculosis diagnosis. The origin of the receptors is an adult with tuberculosis. Some clones in this sample may be carry-over from other donors' samples.

V usage is TRBV30 and J usage is TRBJ2-7; D is ambiguous. Looked up from germline, CDR1 is GTSNPN and CDR2 is SVGIG (reference sequence). CDR3 length: 14 amino acids. The ends were cut back, 3 bases at V and 5 bases at J, with 17 bases in the middle. The CDR3 protein is CAWRGVWQVDEQYF. The CDR3 nucleotides read TGTGCCTGGAGAGGCGTCTGGCAGGTTGACGAGCAGTACTTC.

The rearrangement links TRBV5-6 to TRBJ1-2; D possibly corresponds to TRBD1 (6 bases). The V gene's germline CDR1 is SGHDT and CDR2 YYEEEE. The length of the CDR3 is 16 residues. Trimming removed 2 bases from V and 1 base from J, with 15 bases in between. CDR3 sequence reads: CASSFYRDTYNYGYTF. CDR3 nucleotides: TGTGCCAGCAGCTTTTACCGGGACACCTATAACTATGGCTACACCTTC. The full variable domain, with the rest looked up from reference TRBV5-6 and TRBJ1-2, is DAGVTQSPTHLIKTRGQQVTLRCSPKSGHDTVSWYQQALGQGPQFIFQYYEEEERQRGNFPDRFSGHQFPNYSSELNVNALLLGDSALYLCASSFYRDTYNYGYTFGSGTRLTVV.

The gene calls are TRBV2 and TRBJ2-3; perhaps TRBD2 as D (5 bases). Per germline, CDR1 SNHLY and CDR2 FYNNEI. Trimming took 7 bases from V and 2 from J, leaving 10 bases between them. The CDR3 has 13 residues. In DNA, the CDR3 is TGTGCCAGCAAGGAGGCCCACACAGATACGCAGTATTTT. Encoded protein: CASKEAHTDTQYF. Filled out from reference TRBV2 and TRBJ2-3, the complete variable domain reads EPEVTQTPSHQVTQMGQEVILRCVPISNHLYFYWYRQILGQKVEFLVSFYNNEISEKSEIFDDQFSVERPDGSNFTLKIRSTKLEDSAMYFCASKEAHTDTQYFGPGTRLTVL.

The chain carries TRBV7-6 and TRBJ2-3, with no clear D. V shed 4 bases and J shed 4 bases, with 6 bases lying between them. The CDR3 is 12 residues long. Germline assignment: CDR1 SGHVS and CDR2 FNYEAQ. The CDR3 region is CASSWAADTQYF. Here the CDR3 DNA reads TGTGCCAGCAGCTGGGCAGCAGATACGCAGTATTTT. Filled out from reference TRBV7-6 and TRBJ2-3, the complete variable domain reads GAGVSQSPRYKVTKRGQDVALRCDPISGHVSLYWYRQALGQGPEFLTYFNYEAQQDKSGLPNDRFSAERPEGSISTLTIQRTEQRDSAMYRCASSWAADTQYFGPGTRLTVL.

The V gene is TRBV18, the J gene TRBJ1-1; possibly TRBD1 for D (5 bases). The germline V gene has CDR1 KGHSH and CDR2 LQKENI. The CDR3 spans 14 residues. The V and J ends lost 4 bases and 1 base respectively, with 10 bases between them. Here the CDR3 reads CASSQQQGNTEAFF. The DNA of the CDR3 is TGTGCCAGCTCACAGCAGCAGGGGAACACTGAAGCTTTCTTT.

This rearrangement joins TRBV19 to TRBJ2-7; 10 bases match TRBD2. Losses at the gene ends were 4 bases for V and 4 bases for J; bases not matched to a gene: 4. This CDR3 contains 14 residues. The germline CDR1 and CDR2 sequences are LNHDA and SQIVND (reference sequence). The CDR3 sequence is CASSKGLAVYEQYF. The CDR3 region has the DNA TGTGCCAGTAGTAAAGGACTAGCGGTGTACGAGCAGTACTTC.

The chain recombines TRBV7-8 with TRBJ2-3, with no clear D. Trimming shortened V by 3 bases and J by 4 bases, and 11 bases separated the two germline ends. The CDR3 runs to 14 residues. Germline loops: CDR1 SGHVS, CDR2 FQNEAQ. In DNA form, the CDR3 reads TGTGCCAGCAGCTTCCTAGAGTGGGCAGATACGCAGTATTTT. Its protein product is CASSFLEWADTQYF.

The chain employs TRBV5-5 and TRBJ1-2, with TRBD1 matching over 7 bases. Germline CDR1 reads SGHKS; CDR2 reads YYEKEE (reference sequence). CDR3 length: 15 residues. Trimming at V came to 0 bases and at J to 4 bases, leaving 6 bases not matched to a gene. The CDR3 protein is CASSLARQGGYGYTF. The DNA of the CDR3 is TGTGCCAGCAGCTTGGCCCGACAGGGAGGCTATGGCTACACCTTC. Supplemented by reference TRBV5-5 and TRBJ1-2, the full variable domain reads DAGVTQSPTHLIKTRGQQVTLRCSPISGHKSVSWYQQVLGQGPQFIFQYYEKEERGRGNFPDRFSARQFPNYSSELNVNALLLGDSALYLCASSLARQGGYGYTFGSGTRLTVV.

The chain is built from TRBV10-3 and TRBJ1-5, with 8 bases matching TRBD1. The germline CDR1 and CDR2 sequences are ENHRY and SYGVKD. CDR3 length: 12 amino acids. J was trimmed by 11 bases and V by 3 bases; bases with no gene match: 3. CDR3: CAISDSDRAQHF. In nucleotides, the CDR3 is TGTGCCATCAGTGACTCGGACAGGGCCCAGCATTTT.

CDR3 coding DNA: TGTGCCAGCAGCCCCAGGCCGGGGACAGGGGGCTACGAGCAGTACTTC. It translates to CASSPRPGTGGYEQYF. The chain recombines TRBV7-2 with TRBJ2-7; TRBD1 aligns across 11 bases. The CDR3 totals 16 residues. The V and J ends lost 5 bases and 3 bases, in that order; junction bases with no gene match: 9. Per germline, CDR1 SGHTA and CDR2 FQGNSA.

This clone was recorded once. V gene TRBV9 combines with J gene TRBJ2-2; a weak D match, TRBD1 (6 bases). The germline V gene has CDR1 SGDLS and CDR2 YYNGEE. CDR3 length: 13 residues. The germline V and J ends were trimmed by 4 bases and 4 bases, with 8 bases remaining between them. CDR3 bases: TGTGCCAGCAGCAACAGGGTCACCGGGGAGCTGTTTTTT. This gives the protein CASSNRVTGELFF.

The V call is TRBV19, the J call TRBJ2-7, with TRBD1 matching over 7 bases. The CDR3 sequence is 14 residues long. Per the germline V gene, CDR1 is LNHDA and CDR2 is SQIVND (reference sequence). The junction had 7 bases not matched to a gene; V was cut back by 4 bases and J by 4 bases. DNA of the CDR3: TGTGCCAGTAGTAGACAGGGAGATTTGTACGAGCAGTACTTC. Residues: CASSRQGDLYEQYF.

This clone turned up a few times. The rearrangement uses TRBV7-2 and TRBJ1-6; no clear D. The CDR3 is 14 amino acids. The germline V gene encodes CDR1 SGHTA and CDR2 FQGNSA. The V end lost 1 base, the J end lost 2 bases, and 3 bases lay between the germline ends. The chain's CDR3 is CASSLEPYNSPLHF. CDR3 bases: TGTGCCAGCAGCTTAGAGCCCTATAATTCACCCCTCCACTTT.

The gene calls are TRBV11-2 and TRBJ2-7, with 9 bases matching TRBD1. Germline lookup yields CDR1 SGHAT and CDR2 FQNNGV. V shed 5 bases and J 4 bases; nucleotides not matched to a gene: 6. The CDR3 has 14 amino acids. CDR3 sequence (DNA): TGTGCCAGCAGCATGGACAGGGGAGGATACGAGCAGTACTTC. Translated, it gives CASSMDRGGYEQYF.

The chain combines TRBV30 with TRBJ2-7; 7 bases agree with TRBD1. After removal of 4 bases from V and 2 bases from J, the junction contained 11 bases not matched to a gene. Germline V gives CDR1 GTSNPN, CDR2 SVGIG (reference sequence). There are 15 residues in the CDR3. The chain's CDR3 is CAWTTGELGPYEQYF. The CDR3 bases are TGTGCCTGGACTACAGGGGAATTGGGACCCTACGAGCAGTACTTC.

This clone has just one count. The rearrangement links TRBV9 to TRBJ2-1, with a tentative D call TRBD1 (6 bases). V lost 2 bases to trimming and J lost 4 bases, with 13 bases between them. Germline CDR1 reads SGDLS; CDR2 reads YYNGEE. This CDR3 is 15 amino acids long. Written as DNA, the CDR3 is TGTGCCAGCAGCGTGACAGGAGTTTTTTACAATGAGCAGTTCTTC. It is translated as CASSVTGVFYNEQFF.

This sequence joins TRBV6-6 and TRBJ1-2, with 7 bases lining up with TRBD1. Germline V gene lookup returns CDR1 MNHNY and CDR2 SVGAGI (reference sequence). V shed 7 bases and J 2 bases; nucleotides not matched to a gene: 4. This CDR3 is 13 amino acids long. The CDR3 spells CASTWGQNYGYTF. Written as DNA, the CDR3 is TGTGCCAGCACCTGGGGACAGAACTATGGCTACACCTTC.

A few counts support this clone. This chain's CDR3 is CASSRTGGGNTGELFF. The CDR3 DNA sequence: TGCGCCAGCAGCAGAACAGGGGGAGGCAACACCGGGGAGCTGTTTTTT. This chain joins TRBV5-1 and TRBJ2-2; TRBD1 aligns across 8 bases. This CDR3 region has 16 residues. Germline V gene lookup returns CDR1 SGHRS and CDR2 YFSETQ. Trimming at V came to 4 bases and at J to 2 bases, leaving 7 bases not matched to a gene.

The chain uses TRBV5-4 and TRBJ2-1; weak D call: TRBD1 (5 bases). The V end lost 4 bases, the J end lost 0 bases, and 14 bases lay between the germline ends. The CDR3 totals 16 residues. The V gene's germline CDR1 is SGHNT and CDR2 YYREEE (reference sequence). CDR3 in DNA: TGTGCCAGCAGCACTACAGGACCTGACTCCTACAATGAGCAGTTCTTC. It translates to CASSTTGPDSYNEQFF.

The chain combines TRBV7-9 with TRBJ2-1, with D possibly TRBD2 on 5 matching bases. Germline V gene lookup returns CDR1 SEHNR and CDR2 FQNEAQ (reference sequence). V was cut by 2 bases and J by 5 bases, with 10 bases left in between. The CDR3 contains 14 residues. The CDR3 bases are TGTGCCAGCAGCTTAAGCGGATCGGACAATGAGCAGTTCTTC. Its translation is CASSLSGSDNEQFF.

The V call is TRBV30, the J call TRBJ1-4; 8 bases align to TRBD1. The V segment lost 0 bases and the J segment 1 base; nucleotides outside the gene matches: 4. The germline V gene has CDR1 GTSNPN and CDR2 SVGIG (reference sequence). This CDR3 has 16 residues. DNA for the CDR3: TGTGCCTGGAGTGTCCCCACAGGGGGAACTAATGAAAAACTGTTTTTT. Its protein product is CAWSVPTGGTNEKLFF.

The rearrangement uses TRBV7-2 and TRBJ1-2; TRBD1 agrees at 8 bases. V dropped 5 bases and J dropped 5; count of bases not matched to a gene: 7. Germline V lookup: CDR1 SGHTA, CDR2 FQGNSA. The CDR3 contains 14 residues. CDR3 amino acids: CASSPGQGNYGYTF. In DNA form, the CDR3 reads TGTGCCAGCAGCCCAGGACAGGGCAATTATGGCTACACCTTC. Combining the CDR3 with reference TRBV7-2 and TRBJ1-2 gives the whole variable domain GAGVSQSPSNKVTEKGKDVELRCDPISGHTALYWYRQSLGQGLEFLIYFQGNSAPDKSGLPSDRFSAERTGGSVSTLTIQRTQQEDSAVYLCASSPGQGNYGYTFGSGTRLTVV.

This chain connects TRBV18 to TRBJ2-5; D possibly corresponds to TRBD2 (7 bases). Germline values: CDR1 KGHSH, CDR2 LQKENI. CDR3 length: 15 amino acids. V was trimmed by 1 base and J by 1 base, leaving 10 bases between them. The CDR3 DNA sequence: TGTGCCAGCTCACCACGGGGGGGCAGCCAAGAGACCCAGTACTTC. Protein sequence: CASSPRGGSQETQYF.

The genes are TRBV5-1 and TRBJ2-3; TRBD2 aligns across 13 bases. The germline V gene encodes CDR1 SGHRS and CDR2 YFSETQ. Trimming cost V 4 bases and J 0 bases; bases outside gene matches: 8. This CDR3 has 18 residues. This CDR3 is CASSQGTSGTPSTDTQYF. In DNA form, the CDR3 reads TGCGCCAGCAGCCAAGGGACTAGCGGGACGCCTAGCACAGATACGCAGTATTTT.